The next 18 T cell receptor beta chains were all read from a single sample in a study of T cells in Graves' hyperthyroidism and ophthalmopathy. TCR beta CDR3 regions were amplified from RNA transcripts. Primed by the HTBI set, a first-round RT-PCR was run on the TCR CDR3. TCRdb reanalysed the multiplex PCR reads using MiXCR and keeps one entry per CDR3 protein. The sample records over 150,000 distinct CDR3 sequences, approximately 16% being singletons. Material for sequencing was blood. All receptors derive from a woman aged 45-65 years with Graves' hyperthyroidism.

Turning to this clonotype: A single base separates this from a much larger clone, so it may be a read error. This chain links TRBV3-1 with TRBJ2-1; D unresolved. CDR1 and CDR2 (germline): LGHDT, YNNKEL (reference sequence). The length of the CDR3 is 16 residues. CDR3 sequence reads: CASSQDPQIGYNGQFF. In nucleotides, the CDR3 is TGTGCCAGCAGCCAAGATCCACAAATCGGCTACAATGGGCAGTTCTTC.

The CDR3 DNA reads as TGTGCCAGCACTAACACGGGCAGCGTCACCGGGGAGCTGTTTTTT. This translates into CASTNTGSVTGELFF. The chain carries TRBV28 and TRBJ2-2; unclear D gene. The CDR3 extends over 15 amino acids. The V end lost 7 bases, the J end lost 4 bases, and 16 bases lay between the germline ends. CDR1 MDHEN and CDR2 SYDVKM come from the germline V gene.

The chain is built from TRBV19 and TRBJ1-1, with TRBD1 matching 8 bases. There are 14 residues in the CDR3. CDR1 and CDR2 from the germline V gene are LNHDA and SQIVND (reference sequence). V shed 6 bases and J 4 bases; nucleotides not matched to a gene: 7. CDR3 sequence (DNA): TGTGCCAGTAGGGCAGGGGGCAGAGGCACTGAAGCTTTCTTT. It codes for CASRAGGRGTEAFF.

The V gene is TRBV9, the J gene TRBJ2-3; 8 bases map to TRBD2. This CDR3 spans 16 amino acids. Trimming removed 0 bases from V and 3 bases from J; junction bases left unmatched: 6. Germline V gene data show CDR1 as SGDLS and CDR2 as YYNGEE. As DNA, the CDR3 is TGTGCCAGCAGCGTAGGAACGGGAGGGAAAACAGATACGCAGTATTTT. It encodes CASSVGTGGKTDTQYF. Full variable domain (remainder filled in from reference TRBV9 and TRBJ2-3): DSGVTQTPKHLITATGQRVTLRCSPRSGDLSVYWYQQSLDQGLQFLIQYYNGEERAKGNILERFSAQQFPDLHSELNLSSLELGDSALYFCASSVGTGGKTDTQYFGPGTRLTVL.

This clonotype showed up many times. The rearrangement uses TRBV7-6 and TRBJ2-5, with D hard to call. The ends were cut back, 3 bases at V and 6 bases at J, with 8 bases in the middle. CDR1 is SGHVS, CDR2 FNYEAQ, per germline. This CDR3 is built from 12 residues. CDR3 sequence: CASSFQTKTQYF. The CDR3 DNA sequence: TGTGCCAGCAGCTTCCAGACGAAGACCCAGTACTTC.

This clonotype was detected a few times. The J gene is TRBJ1-2, the V gene TRBV5-1; no definite D call. This CDR3 contains 15 residues. Trimming left V 3 bases short and J 0 bases short, with 12 bases between. Germline V gene lookup returns CDR1 SGHRS and CDR2 YFSETQ. CDR3 DNA sequence: TGCGCCAGCAGCTCCACCCCAGGAACTAACTATGGCTACACCTTC. Its protein product is CASSSTPGTNYGYTF.

This clonotype was counted a few times. The chain joins TRBV27 to TRBJ2-2; D gene ambiguous. The CDR3 covers 16 residues. From germline, CDR1 is MNHEY and CDR2 SMNVEV (reference sequence). V lost 1 base and J 4 bases, leaving 13 bases between the germline ends. The CDR3 bases are TGTGCCAGCAGTTTATTCATGACTCCCTTCACCGGGGAGCTGTTTTTT. Its translation is CASSLFMTPFTGELFF.

This clonotype was picked up a small number of times. The chain is built from TRBV4-1 and TRBJ2-7; either TRBD1 or TRBD2 may fit D (5 bases each). V was shortened by 2 bases and J by 5 bases, with 16 bases between the two germline ends. Germline CDR1 MGHRA, CDR2 YSYEKL. The CDR3 consists of 15 residues. CDR3 loop: CASSQPPGRRHEQYF. CDR3 nucleotides: TGCGCCAGCAGCCAACCGCCGGGACGGCGTCACGAGCAGTACTTC.

The chain joins TRBV5-1 to TRBJ2-1; 10 bases fit TRBD2. The CDR3 totals 19 residues. V gave up 0 bases and J gave up 1 base; unmatched junction bases: 10. Germline CDR1 SGHRS, CDR2 YFSETQ. The CDR3 coding sequence is TGCGCCAGCAGCTTGGCCGGTCTAGCGGGAGTGCGGTCCTACAATGAGCAGTTCTTC. The encoded protein is CASSLAGLAGVRSYNEQFF.

This clonotype has a handful of counts. The chain is built from TRBV6-1 and TRBJ1-5, with TRBD1 as a possible D gene (6 bases). CDR3 length: 16 amino acids. The germline gives CDR1 MNHNS, CDR2 SASEGT. The V and J ends lost 6 bases and 0 bases respectively, with 15 bases between them. The CDR3: CASSQGGGYSNQPQHF. As DNA, the CDR3 is TGTGCCAGCAGCCAAGGGGGGGGGTATAGCAATCAGCCCCAGCATTTT.

This clonotype was seen at least ten times. The chain carries TRBV28 and TRBJ2-7; no clear D gene. V lost 6 bases and J 2 bases, leaving 17 bases between the germline ends. Germline assignment: CDR1 MDHEN and CDR2 SYDVKM. The CDR3 consists of 15 residues. The CDR3, as DNA: TGTGCCAGCAGCCCCCCTGACTTACCGACCTACGAGCAGTACTTC. Translated: CASSPPDLPTYEQYF.

The chain combines TRBV9 with TRBJ1-1; 11 nucleotides line up with TRBD1. This CDR3 has 14 amino acids. With 5 bases clipped from V and 7 bases from J, the junction kept 7 bases outside the gene matches. Germline V gene sequence: CDR1 SGDLS, CDR2 YYNGEE. CDR3 coding DNA: TGTGCCAGCAGAGGGACAGGGGGGAGTGGTGAAGCTTTCTTT. Protein sequence: CASRGTGGSGEAFF.

This clonotype was counted ten times or more. This rearrangement joins TRBV7-9 to TRBJ1-2; D not resolved. CDR3 length: 15 residues. Germline CDR1 and CDR2: SEHNR and FQNEAQ (reference sequence). V lost 4 bases, J lost 7 bases, and 19 bases lay in between. The CDR3 DNA follows: TGTGCCAGCAGCTCTGGGAGAAGCTATCCTGGTGGCTACACCTTC. The encoded protein is CASSSGRSYPGGYTF.

This clonotype was seen many times. This sequence joins TRBV20-1 and TRBJ2-3; D remains ambiguous. CDR3 size: 12 residues. Germline-derived CDR1 and CDR2 are DFQATT and SNEGSKA (reference sequence). V shed 1 base and J shed 4 bases, with 6 bases lying between them. The CDR3 bases are TGCAGTGCTAGAGGGTCCGCAGATACGCAGTATTTT. Encoded protein: CSARGSADTQYF.

The chain is built from TRBV6-7 and TRBJ2-2; D tentatively reads TRBD1 or TRBD2 (5 bases each). Being an ORF, TRBV6-7 has a function that is uncertain. The germline V and J ends were trimmed by 6 bases and 6 bases, with 35 bases remaining between them. The CDR3 consists of 21 residues. CDR3 loop: CASRTDTLANRGTRGAGELFF. CDR3 DNA: TGTGCCAGCAGGACAGACACGTTGGCAAACCGAGGGACCCGGGGTGCCGGGGAGCTGTTTTTT.

As concerns this clonotype: A clone one base away is much larger, so this may be a read error. The rearrangement uses TRBV6-5 and TRBJ2-1; a weak D match, TRBD2 (5 bases). The CDR3 is made up of 16 amino acids. Per the germline V gene, CDR1 is MNHEY and CDR2 is SVGAGI. This chain's CDR3 is CASSYKRDAFYNEQLF. DNA for the CDR3: TGTGCCAGCAGTTACAAACGGGATGCCTTCTACAATGAGCAGCTCTTC.

This clonotype was recorded at least ten times. J is TRBJ2-7 and V is TRBV27; the D call may be TRBD1 or TRBD2 (5 bases each). Germline V gene sequence: CDR1 MNHEY, CDR2 SMNVEV (reference sequence). The germline V and J ends were trimmed by 2 bases and 0 bases, with 5 bases remaining between them. CDR3 length: 13 residues. CDR3: CASSLGTSYEQYF. The CDR3 DNA reads as TGTGCCAGCAGTTTAGGGACCTCCTACGAGCAGTACTTC.

This clonotype was recorded at least ten times. V and J are TRBV6-1 and TRBJ1-2; 7 bases map to TRBD1. Per germline, CDR1 MNHNS and CDR2 SASEGT. This CDR3 is built from 11 residues. The V and J ends lost 6 bases and 8 bases, in that order; junction bases with no gene match: 3. The chain's CDR3 is CASRHRGGYTF. The CDR3 nucleotides are TGTGCCAGCAGACACAGGGGCGGCTACACCTTC.